The clone carrying this T cell receptor beta chain is deemed medium-sized. This entry comes from a study of T cells after yellow fever vaccination. Deletions cut 1 base from V and 0 bases from J, with 6 bases between. The CDR3 length is 14 residues. Germline CDR1 SGHTA, CDR2 FQGTGA. MiXCR was run by TCRdb on the 5' RACE reads, yielding one entry per CDR3 protein. The repertoire includes a few hundred thousand distinct CDR3 sequences, approximately 10% of them detected once, and more than 15% sits in the top ten. The rearrangement joins TRBV7-3 to TRBJ2-5, with no clear D. The receptor was isolated from a man younger than 35 who received the YFV17D yellow fever vaccine. The sample here was PBMCs, taken on the day of the first yellow fever vaccination. The CDR3 nucleotides are TGTGCCAGCAGCTTAAATCCAAACCAAGAGACCCAGTACTTC. Translated: CASSLNPNQETQYF.